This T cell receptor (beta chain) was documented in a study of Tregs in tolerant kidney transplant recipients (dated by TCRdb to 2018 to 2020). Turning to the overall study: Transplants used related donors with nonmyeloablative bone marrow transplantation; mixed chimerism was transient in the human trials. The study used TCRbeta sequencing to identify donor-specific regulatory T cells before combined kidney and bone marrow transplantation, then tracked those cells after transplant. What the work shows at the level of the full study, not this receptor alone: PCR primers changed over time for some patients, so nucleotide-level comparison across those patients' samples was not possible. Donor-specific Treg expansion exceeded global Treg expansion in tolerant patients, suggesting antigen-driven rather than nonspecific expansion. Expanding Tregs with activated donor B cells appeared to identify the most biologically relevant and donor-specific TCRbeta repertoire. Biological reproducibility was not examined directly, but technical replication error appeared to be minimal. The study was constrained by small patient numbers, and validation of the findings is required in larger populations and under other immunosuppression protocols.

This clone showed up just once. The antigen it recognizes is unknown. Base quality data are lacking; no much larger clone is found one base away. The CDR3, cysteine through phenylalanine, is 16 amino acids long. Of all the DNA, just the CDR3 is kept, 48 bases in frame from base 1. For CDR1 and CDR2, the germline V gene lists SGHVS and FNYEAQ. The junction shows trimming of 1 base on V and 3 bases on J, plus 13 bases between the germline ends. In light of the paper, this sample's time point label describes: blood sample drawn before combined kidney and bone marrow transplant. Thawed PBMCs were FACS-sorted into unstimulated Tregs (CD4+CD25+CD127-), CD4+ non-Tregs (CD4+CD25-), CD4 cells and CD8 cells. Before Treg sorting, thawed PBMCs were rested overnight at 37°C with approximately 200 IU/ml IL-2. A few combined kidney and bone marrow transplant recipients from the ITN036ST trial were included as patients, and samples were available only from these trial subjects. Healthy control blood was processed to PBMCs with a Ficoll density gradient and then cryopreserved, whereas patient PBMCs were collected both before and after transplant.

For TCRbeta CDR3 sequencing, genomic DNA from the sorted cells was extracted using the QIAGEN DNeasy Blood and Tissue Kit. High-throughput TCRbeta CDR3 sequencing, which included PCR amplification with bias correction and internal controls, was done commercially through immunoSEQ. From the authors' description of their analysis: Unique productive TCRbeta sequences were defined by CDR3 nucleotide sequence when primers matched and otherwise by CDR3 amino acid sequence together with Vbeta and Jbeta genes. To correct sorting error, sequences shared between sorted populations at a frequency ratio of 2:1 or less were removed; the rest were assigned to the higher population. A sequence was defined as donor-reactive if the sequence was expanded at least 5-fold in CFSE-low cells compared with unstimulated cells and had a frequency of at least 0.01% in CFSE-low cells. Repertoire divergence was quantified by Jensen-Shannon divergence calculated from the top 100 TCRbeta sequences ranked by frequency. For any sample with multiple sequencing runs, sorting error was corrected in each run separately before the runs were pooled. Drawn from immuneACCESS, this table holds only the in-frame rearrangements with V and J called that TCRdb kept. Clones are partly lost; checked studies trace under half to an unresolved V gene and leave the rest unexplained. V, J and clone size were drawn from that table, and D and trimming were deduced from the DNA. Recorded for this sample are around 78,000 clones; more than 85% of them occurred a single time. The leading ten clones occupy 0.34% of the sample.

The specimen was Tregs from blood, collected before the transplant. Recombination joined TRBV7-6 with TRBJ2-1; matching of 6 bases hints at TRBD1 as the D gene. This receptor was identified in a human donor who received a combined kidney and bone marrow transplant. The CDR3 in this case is CASSLEALDSYNEQFF. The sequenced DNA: TGTGCCAGCAGCTTAGAAGCGCTGGACAGCTACAATGAGCAGTTCTTC.